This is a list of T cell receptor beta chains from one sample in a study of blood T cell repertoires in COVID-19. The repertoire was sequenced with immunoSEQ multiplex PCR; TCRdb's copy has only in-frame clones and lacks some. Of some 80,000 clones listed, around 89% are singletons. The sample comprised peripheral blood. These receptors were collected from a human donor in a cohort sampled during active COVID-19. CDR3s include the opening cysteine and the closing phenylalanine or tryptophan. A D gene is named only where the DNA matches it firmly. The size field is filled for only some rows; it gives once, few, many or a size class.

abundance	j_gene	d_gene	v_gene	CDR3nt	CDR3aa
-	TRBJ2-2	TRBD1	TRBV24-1	TGTGCCACCAGTAAAAGACAGGGTCGCGCGAACACCGGGGAGCTGTTTTTT	CATSKRQGRANTGELFF
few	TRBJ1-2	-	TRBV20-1	TGCAGTGCTAGCTCTGGAGGTGGCTACACCTTC	CSASSGGGYTF
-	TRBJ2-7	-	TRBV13	TGTGCCAGCATTCGCGGGGGCACCGCCTACGAGCAGTACTTC	CASIRGGTAYEQYF
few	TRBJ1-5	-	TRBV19	TGTGCCAGTAGCCAAAGACAGGGCAATCAGCCCCAGCATTTT	CASSQRQGNQPQHF
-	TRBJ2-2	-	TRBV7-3	TGTGCCAGCAGCGCCACAGCCGGGGAGCTGTTTTTT	CASSATAGELFF
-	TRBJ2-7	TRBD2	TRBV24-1	TGTGCCACTAGTGAAGCGCGGGAGGGGAAATACGAGCAGTACTTC	CATSEAREGKYEQYF
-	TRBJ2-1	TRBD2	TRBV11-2	TGTGCCAGCAGCTCCCGAAAAGCGGGAGCCTACAATGAGCAGTTCTTC	CASSSRKAGAYNEQFF
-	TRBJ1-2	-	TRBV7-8	TGTGCCAGCAGCTTAGTTGGGGGGGTTGCTAACTATGGCTACACCTTC	CASSLVGGVANYGYTF
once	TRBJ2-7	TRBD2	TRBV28	TGTGCCAGCGCTATGGGACTAGCGGGAGTGTACGAGCAGTACTTC	CASAMGLAGVYEQYF
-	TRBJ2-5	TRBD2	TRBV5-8	TGTGCCAGCAGCCGAGGACTAGCGGGAGGGGGTGAGACCCAGTACTTC	CASSRGLAGGGETQYF
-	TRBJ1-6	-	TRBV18	TGTGCCAGCTCACCACCTATGTCGGGGAGCGCCTATAATTCACCCCTCCACTTT	CASSPPMSGSAYNSPLHF
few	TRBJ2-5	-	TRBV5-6	TGTGCCAGCAGCTTTTATCTTGGAGCCCAGTACTTC	CASSFYLGAQYF
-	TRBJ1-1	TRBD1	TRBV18	TGTGCCAGCTCACCTCAGACAGGGGTAAACACTGAAGCTTTCTTT	CASSPQTGVNTEAFF
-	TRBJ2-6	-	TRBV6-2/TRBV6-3	TGTGCCAGCAGTTCCCCGTTCCCGAGTGTCTCCTCGTCGGGGGCCAACGTCCTGACTTTC	CASSSPFPSVSSSGANVLTF
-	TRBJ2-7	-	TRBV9	TGTGCCAGCAGCGCCCGGGCCGGGGAAGGCAAGCAGTACTTC	CASSARAGEGKQYF
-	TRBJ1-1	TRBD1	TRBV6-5	TGTGCCAGCAGTTACCGGGACAGGGCCCTGAACACTGAAGCTTTCTTT	CASSYRDRALNTEAFF
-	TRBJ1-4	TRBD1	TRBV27	TGTGCCAGCAGCAAACAGGGGCGGGGTGAAAAACTGTTTTTT	CASSKQGRGEKLFF
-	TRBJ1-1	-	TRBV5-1	TGCGCCAGCAGCTTGGATCACGGGAACACTGAAGCTTTCTTT	CASSLDHGNTEAFF
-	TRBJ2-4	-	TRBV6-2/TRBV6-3	TGTGCCAGCAGTTACTCGGGTTCCCTTACAGTGGCCAAAAACATTCAGTACTTC	CASSYSGSLTVAKNIQYF
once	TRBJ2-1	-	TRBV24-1	TGTGCCACCAGTGATTCAGGTCGGGGCAATGAGCAGTTCTTC	CATSDSGRGNEQFF
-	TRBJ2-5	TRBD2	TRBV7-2	TGTGCCAGCAGCTTAGGGGGGGGAGGAGAGACCCAGTACTTC	CASSLGGGGETQYF
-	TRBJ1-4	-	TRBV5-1	TGCGCCAGCAGCTTTAATTCCCCGAATGAAAAACTGTTTTTT	CASSFNSPNEKLFF
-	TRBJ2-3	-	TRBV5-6	TGTGCCAGCACCCTGTCCAGCGGATACACAGATACGCAGTATTTT	CASTLSSGYTDTQYF
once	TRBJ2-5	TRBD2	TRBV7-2	TGTGCCAGCAGCCAGGGACTAGCGGGGGGTCAAGAGACCCAGTACTTC	CASSQGLAGGQETQYF
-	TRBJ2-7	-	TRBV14	TGTGCCAGCAGCCTGTTCTCCGAGCAGTACTTC	CASSLFSEQYF
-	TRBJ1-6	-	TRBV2	TGTGCCAGCAGTGAAGAACAGGGAAAGCGTTCACCCCTCCACTTT	CASSEEQGKRSPLHF
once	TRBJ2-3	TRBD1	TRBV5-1	TGCGCCAGCAGCCCCGGGACAGCAGATACGCAGTATTTT	CASSPGTADTQYF
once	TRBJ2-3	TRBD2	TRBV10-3	TGTGCCATCAGTGAGTCCAGCGGGGGGGCAGATACGCAGTATTTT	CAISESSGGADTQYF
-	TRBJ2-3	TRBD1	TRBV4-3	TGCGCCAGCAGCCGGGGACAGGGGGGAAGCACAGATACGCAGTATTTT	CASSRGQGGSTDTQYF
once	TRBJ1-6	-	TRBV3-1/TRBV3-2	TGTGCCAGCAGCCAAAGAGGTTCCTATAATTCACCCCTCCACTTT	CASSQRGSYNSPLHF
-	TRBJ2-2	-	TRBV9	TGTGCCAGCGGACTGGCGAACACCGGGGAGCTGTTTTTT	CASGLANTGELFF
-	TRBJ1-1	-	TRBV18	TGTGCCAGCTCCAATAAGGGACAAGTGAACACTGAAGCTTTCTTT	CASSNKGQVNTEAFF
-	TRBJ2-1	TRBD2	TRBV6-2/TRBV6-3	TGTGCCAGCAGTTACGCTAGCGGGGGTCTATACAATGAGCAGTTCTTC	CASSYASGGLYNEQFF
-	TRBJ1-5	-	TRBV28	TGTGCCAGCAAGGAGGGTTCCCCAAATCAGCCCCAGCATTTT	CASKEGSPNQPQHF
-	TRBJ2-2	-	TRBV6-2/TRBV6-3	TGTGCCAGCAGTTACGTTCCCGGGACTCCCTACGGGGAGCTGTTTTTT	CASSYVPGTPYGELFF
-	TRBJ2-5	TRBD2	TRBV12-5	TGTGCTAGCGGGGGGGCCGTTATCGAGACCCAGTACTTC	CASGGAVIETQYF
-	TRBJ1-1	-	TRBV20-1	TGCAGTGCCGCCGGAGACACTGAAGCTTTCTTT	CSAAGDTEAFF
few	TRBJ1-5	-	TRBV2	TGTGCCAGCGGATCAGGGTCATATAGCAATCAGCCCCAGCATTTT	CASGSGSYSNQPQHF
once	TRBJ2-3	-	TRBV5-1	TGCGCCAGCAGCCTCCAACAGTCAGATACGCAGTATTTT	CASSLQQSDTQYF
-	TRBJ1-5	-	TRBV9	TGTGCCAGTGGGGACTCCTTAGGCATTCAGCCCCAGCATTTT	CASGDSLGIQPQHF
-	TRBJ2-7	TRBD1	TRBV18	TGTGCCAGCTCGGCCGGGACAGGGGCCTACGAGCAGTACTTC	CASSAGTGAYEQYF
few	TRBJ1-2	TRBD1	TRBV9	TGTGCCAGCAGCGTAGCCCTGGGACAGGTTGGGGTAGGCTACACCTTC	CASSVALGQVGVGYTF
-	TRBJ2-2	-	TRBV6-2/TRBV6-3	TGTGCCAGCAGCCACTCTTTCGGACAGCAGAACACCGGGGAGCTGTTTTTT	CASSHSFGQQNTGELFF
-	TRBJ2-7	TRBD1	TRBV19	TGTGCCAGTAGGGACCCTGGACAGGCCCGCGGGGAGCAGTACTTC	CASRDPGQARGEQYF
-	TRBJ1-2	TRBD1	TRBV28	TGTGCCAGCGGAAACAGGGGGCTCTATGGCTACACCTTC	CASGNRGLYGYTF
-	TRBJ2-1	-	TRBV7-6	TGTGCCAGCAGCTCGGGAATATTGCTCTACAATGAGCAGTTCTTC	CASSSGILLYNEQFF
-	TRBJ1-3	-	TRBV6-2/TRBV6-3	TGTGCCAGCAGTTCCCTGCCGGGACACTCAAGCTCTGGAAACACCATATATTTT	CASSSLPGHSSSGNTIYF
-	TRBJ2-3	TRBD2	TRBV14	TGTGCCAGCAGCCAATACGGACTAGCGGGAACAGATACGCAGTATTTT	CASSQYGLAGTDTQYF